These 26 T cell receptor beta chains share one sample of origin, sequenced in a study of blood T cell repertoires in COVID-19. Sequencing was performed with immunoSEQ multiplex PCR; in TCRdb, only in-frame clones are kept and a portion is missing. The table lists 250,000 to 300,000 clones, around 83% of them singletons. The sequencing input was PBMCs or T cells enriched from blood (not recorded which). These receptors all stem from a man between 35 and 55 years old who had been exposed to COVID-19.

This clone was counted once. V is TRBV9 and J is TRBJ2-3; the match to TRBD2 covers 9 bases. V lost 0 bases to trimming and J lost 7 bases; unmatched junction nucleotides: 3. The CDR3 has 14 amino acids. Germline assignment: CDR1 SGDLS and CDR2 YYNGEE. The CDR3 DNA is TGTGCCAGCAGCGTAGAAGCGGGAGGATATACGCAGTATTTT. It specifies CASSVEAGGYTQYF. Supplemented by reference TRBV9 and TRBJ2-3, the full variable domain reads DSGVTQTPKHLITATGQRVTLRCSPRSGDLSVYWYQQSLDQGLQFLIQYYNGEERAKGNILERFSAQQFPDLHSELNLSSLELGDSALYFCASSVEAGGYTQYFGPGTRLTVL.

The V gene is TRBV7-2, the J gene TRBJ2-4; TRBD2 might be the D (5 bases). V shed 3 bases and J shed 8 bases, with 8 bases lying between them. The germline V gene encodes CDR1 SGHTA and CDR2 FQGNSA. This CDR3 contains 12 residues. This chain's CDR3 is CASSFYGDIQYF. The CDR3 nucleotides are TGTGCCAGCAGCTTTTACGGGGACATTCAGTACTTC.

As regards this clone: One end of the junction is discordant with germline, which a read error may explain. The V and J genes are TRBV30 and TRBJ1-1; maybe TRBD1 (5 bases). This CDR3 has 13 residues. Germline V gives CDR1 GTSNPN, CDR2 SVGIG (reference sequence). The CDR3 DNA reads TGTGCCTGGAGTGTACTATCGGGCAACATCGGGGGCTTT. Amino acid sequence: CAWSVLSGNIGGF.

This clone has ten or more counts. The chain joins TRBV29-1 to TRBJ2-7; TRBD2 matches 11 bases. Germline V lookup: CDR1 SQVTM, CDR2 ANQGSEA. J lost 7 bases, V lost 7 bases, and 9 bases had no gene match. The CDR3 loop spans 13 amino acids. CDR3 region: CSAVAGGPSEQYF. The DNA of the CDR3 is TGCAGCGCTGTAGCGGGAGGGCCTAGTGAGCAGTACTTC.

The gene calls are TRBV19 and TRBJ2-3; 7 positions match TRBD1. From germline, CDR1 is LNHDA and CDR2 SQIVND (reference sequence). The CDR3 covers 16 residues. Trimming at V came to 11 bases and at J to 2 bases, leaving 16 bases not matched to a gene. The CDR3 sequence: CAPRTRPGQYTDTQYF. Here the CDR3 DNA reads TGTGCCCCCCGAACAAGACCGGGACAGTACACAGATACGCAGTATTTT.

Here the CDR3 DNA reads TGTGCCAGCAGCGGCGACTTATACACCGGGGAGCTGTTTTTT. This gives the protein CASSGDLYTGELFF. The chain recombines TRBV6-5 with TRBJ2-2, with no clear D. CDR1 and CDR2 from the germline V gene are MNHEY and SVGAGI. Trimming cost V 6 bases and J 3 bases, with 11 bases left between them. This CDR3 spans 14 amino acids.

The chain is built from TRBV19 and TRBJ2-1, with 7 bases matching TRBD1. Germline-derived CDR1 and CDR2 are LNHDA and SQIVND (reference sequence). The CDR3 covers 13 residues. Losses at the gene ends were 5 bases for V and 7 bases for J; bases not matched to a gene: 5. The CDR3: CASSPNRGNEQFF. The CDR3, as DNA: TGTGCCAGTAGTCCCAACAGGGGAAATGAGCAGTTCTTC. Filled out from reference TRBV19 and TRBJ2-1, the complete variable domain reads DGGITQSPKYLFRKEGQNVTLSCEQNLNHDAMYWYRQDPGQGLRLIYYSQIVNDFQKGDIAEGYSVSREKKESFPLTVTSAQKNPTAFYLCASSPNRGNEQFFGPGTRLTVL.

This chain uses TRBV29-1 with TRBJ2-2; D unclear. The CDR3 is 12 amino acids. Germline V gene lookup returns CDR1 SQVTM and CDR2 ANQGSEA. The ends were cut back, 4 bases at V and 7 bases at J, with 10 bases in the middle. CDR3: CSVGGVGGELFF. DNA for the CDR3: TGCAGCGTTGGCGGTGTAGGCGGGGAGCTGTTTTTT.

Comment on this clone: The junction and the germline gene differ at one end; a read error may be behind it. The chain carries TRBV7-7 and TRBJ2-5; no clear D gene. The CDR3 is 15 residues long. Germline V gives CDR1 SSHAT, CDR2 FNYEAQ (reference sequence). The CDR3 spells CASSLLGSGLETQYF. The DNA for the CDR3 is TGTGCTAGCAGCTTATTAGGTTCCGGGTTAGAGACCCAGTACTTC.

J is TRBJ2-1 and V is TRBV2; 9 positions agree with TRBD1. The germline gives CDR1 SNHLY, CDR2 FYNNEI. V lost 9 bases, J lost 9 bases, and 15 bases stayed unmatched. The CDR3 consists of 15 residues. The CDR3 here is CASSPGQGHWGEQFF. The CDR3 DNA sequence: TGTGCCAGTAGTCCCGGACAGGGGCACTGGGGTGAGCAGTTCTTC.

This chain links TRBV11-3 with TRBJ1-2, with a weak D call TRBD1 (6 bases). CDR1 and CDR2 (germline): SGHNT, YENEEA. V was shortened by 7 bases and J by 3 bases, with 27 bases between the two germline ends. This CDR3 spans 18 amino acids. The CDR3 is CASTLGFFAGGLDYGYTF. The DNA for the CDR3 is TGTGCCAGCACCTTGGGGTTTTTTGCGGGGGGCCTAGACTATGGCTACACCTTC.

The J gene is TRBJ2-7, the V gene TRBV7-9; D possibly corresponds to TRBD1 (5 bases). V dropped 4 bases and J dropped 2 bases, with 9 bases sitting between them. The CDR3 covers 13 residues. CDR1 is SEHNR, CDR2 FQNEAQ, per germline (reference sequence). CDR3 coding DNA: TGTGCCAGCAGCTACGGACAAGCCTACGAGCAGTACTTC. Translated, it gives CASSYGQAYEQYF. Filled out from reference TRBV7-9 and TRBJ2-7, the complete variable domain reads DTGVSQNPRHKITKRGQNVTFRCDPISEHNRLYWYRQTLGQGPEFLTYFQNEAQLEKSRLLSDRFSAERPKGSFSTLEIQRTEQGDSAMYLCASSYGQAYEQYFGPGTRLTVT.

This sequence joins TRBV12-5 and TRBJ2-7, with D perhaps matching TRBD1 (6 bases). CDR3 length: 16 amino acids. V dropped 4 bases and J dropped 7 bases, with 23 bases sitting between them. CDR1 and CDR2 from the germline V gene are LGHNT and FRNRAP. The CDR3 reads CASGSARDKGLGEQYF. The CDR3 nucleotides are TGTGCTAGTGGTTCCGCCCGGGACAAGGGCTTGGGGGAGCAGTACTTC.

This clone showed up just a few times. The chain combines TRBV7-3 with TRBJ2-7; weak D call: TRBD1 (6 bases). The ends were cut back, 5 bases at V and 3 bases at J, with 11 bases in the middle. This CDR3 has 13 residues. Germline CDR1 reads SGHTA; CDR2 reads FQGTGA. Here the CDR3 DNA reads TGTGCCAGCAGCGCCGGGACAAACTACGAGCAGTACTTC. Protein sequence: CASSAGTNYEQYF. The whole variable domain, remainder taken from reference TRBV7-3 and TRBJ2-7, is GAGVSQTPSNKVTEKGKYVELRCDPISGHTALYWYRQSLGQGPEFLIYFQGTGAADDSGLPNDRFFAVRPEGSVSTLKIQRTERGDSAVYLCASSAGTNYEQYFGPGTRLTVT.

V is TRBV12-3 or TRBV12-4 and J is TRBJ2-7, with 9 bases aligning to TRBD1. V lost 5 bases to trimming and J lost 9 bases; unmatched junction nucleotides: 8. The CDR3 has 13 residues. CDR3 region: CASSGTGKLAQYF. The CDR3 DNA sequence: TGTGCCAGCAGTGGGACAGGGAAACTTGCGCAGTACTTC.

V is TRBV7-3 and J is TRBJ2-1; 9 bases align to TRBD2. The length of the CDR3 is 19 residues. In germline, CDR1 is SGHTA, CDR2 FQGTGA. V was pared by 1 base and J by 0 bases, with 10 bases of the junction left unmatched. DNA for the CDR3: TGTGCCAGCAGCTTAAGAATCTCGGCAGCGGGAGGCTCCTACAATGAGCAGTTCTTC. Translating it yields CASSLRISAAGGSYNEQFF.

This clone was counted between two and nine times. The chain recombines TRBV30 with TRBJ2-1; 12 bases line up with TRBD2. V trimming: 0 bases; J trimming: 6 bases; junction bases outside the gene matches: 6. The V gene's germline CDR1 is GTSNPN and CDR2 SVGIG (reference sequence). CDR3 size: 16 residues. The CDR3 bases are TGTGCCTGGAGTGTACTAGCGGGAGGCTGGGGCAATGAGCAGTTCTTC. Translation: CAWSVLAGGWGNEQFF.

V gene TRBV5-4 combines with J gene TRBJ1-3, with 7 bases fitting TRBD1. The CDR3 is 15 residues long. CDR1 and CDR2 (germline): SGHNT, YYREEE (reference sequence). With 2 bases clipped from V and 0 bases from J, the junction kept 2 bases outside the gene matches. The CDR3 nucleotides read TGTGCCAGCAGCTTTACAGGGGCCTCTGGAAACACCATATATTTT. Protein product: CASSFTGASGNTIYF. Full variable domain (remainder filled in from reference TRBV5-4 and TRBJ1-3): ETGVTQSPTHLIKTRGQQVTLRCSSQSGHNTVSWYQQALGQGPQFIFQYYREEENGRGNFPPRFSGLQFPNYSSELNVNALELDDSALYLCASSFTGASGNTIYFGEGSWLTVV.

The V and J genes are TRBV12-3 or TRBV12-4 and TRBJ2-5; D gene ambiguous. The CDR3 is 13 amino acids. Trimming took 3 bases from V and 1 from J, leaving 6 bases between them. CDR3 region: CASSLIGQETQYF. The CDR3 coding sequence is TGTGCCAGCAGTTTGATCGGCCAAGAGACCCAGTACTTC.

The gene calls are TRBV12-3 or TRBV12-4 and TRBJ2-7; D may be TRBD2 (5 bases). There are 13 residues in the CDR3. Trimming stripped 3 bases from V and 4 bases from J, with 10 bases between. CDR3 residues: CASSFRRGYEQYF. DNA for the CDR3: TGTGCCAGCAGTTTTCGACGGGGATACGAGCAGTACTTC.

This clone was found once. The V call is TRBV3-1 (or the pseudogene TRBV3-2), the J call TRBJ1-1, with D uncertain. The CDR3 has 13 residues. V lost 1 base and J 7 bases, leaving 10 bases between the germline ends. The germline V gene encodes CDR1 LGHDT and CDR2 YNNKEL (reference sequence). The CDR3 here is CASSQGLAVEAFF. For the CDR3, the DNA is TGTGCCAGCAGCCAAGGTTTGGCAGTTGAAGCTTTCTTT.

CDR3 amino acids: CASSVASDSNSPLHF. The CDR3 DNA follows: TGTGCCAGCAGCGTTGCCTCGGACAGTAATTCACCCCTCCACTTT. The chain uses TRBV11-2 and TRBJ1-6; a weak D match, TRBD1 (6 bases). Germline loops: CDR1 SGHAT, CDR2 FQNNGV. This CDR3 contains 15 residues. V shed 5 bases and J shed 6 bases, with 14 bases lying between them. The variable domain in full, with the rest retrieved from reference TRBV11-2 and TRBJ1-6, is EAGVAQSPRYKIIEKRQSVAFWCNPISGHATLYWYQQILGQGPKLLIQFQNNGVVDDSQLPKDRFSAERLKGVDSTLKIQPAKLEDSAVYLCASSVASDSNSPLHFGNGTRLTVT.

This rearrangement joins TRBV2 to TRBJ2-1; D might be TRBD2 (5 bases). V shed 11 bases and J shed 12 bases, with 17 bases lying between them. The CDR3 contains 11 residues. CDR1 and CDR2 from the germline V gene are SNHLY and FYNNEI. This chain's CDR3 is CAGRTFRRQFF. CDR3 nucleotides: TGTGCCGGCCGGACTTTTCGGAGGCAGTTCTTC. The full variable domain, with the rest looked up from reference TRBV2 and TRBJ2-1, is EPEVTQTPSHQVTQMGQEVILRCVPISNHLYFYWYRQILGQKVEFLVSFYNNEISEKSEIFDDQFSVERPDGSNFTLKIRSTKLEDSAMYFCAGRTFRRQFFGPGTRLTVL.

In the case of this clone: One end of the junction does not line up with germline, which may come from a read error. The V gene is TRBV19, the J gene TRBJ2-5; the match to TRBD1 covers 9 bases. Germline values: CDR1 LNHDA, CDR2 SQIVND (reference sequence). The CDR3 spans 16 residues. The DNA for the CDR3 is TGTGCCAGTTGTATAGGGGGGGGGACAGGGAGAGAGACCCAGTACTTC. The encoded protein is CASCIGGGTGRETQYF. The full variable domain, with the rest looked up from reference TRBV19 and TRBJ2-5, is DGGITQSPKYLFRKEGQNVTLSCEQNLNHDAMYWYRQDPGQGLRLIYYSQIVNDFQKGDIAEGYSVSREKKESFPLTVTSAQKNPTAFYLCASCIGGGTGRETQYFGPGTRLLVL.

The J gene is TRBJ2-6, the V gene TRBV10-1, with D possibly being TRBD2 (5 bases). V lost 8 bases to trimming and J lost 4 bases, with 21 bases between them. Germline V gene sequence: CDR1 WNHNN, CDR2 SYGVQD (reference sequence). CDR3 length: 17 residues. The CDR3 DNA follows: TGCGCCAGCCACCCCGCTGAGGGCCCCCCCGGGGCCAACGTCCTGACTTTC. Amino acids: CASHPAEGPPGANVLTF.

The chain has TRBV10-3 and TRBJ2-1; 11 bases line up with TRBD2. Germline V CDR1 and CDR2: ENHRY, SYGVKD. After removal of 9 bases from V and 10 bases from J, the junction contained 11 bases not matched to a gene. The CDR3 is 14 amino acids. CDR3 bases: TGTGCCATGGCCCATGGGACTAGCGGCGAAGAGCAGTTCTTC. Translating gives CAMAHGTSGEEQFF.